What follows are 7 T cell receptor beta chains derived from one specimen sequenced in a study of blood T cell repertoires in COVID-19 (dated by TCRdb to the early 2020s). Library preparation was by the immunoSEQ multiplex PCR assay. TCRdb mirrors the immuneACCESS table, restricted to in-frame sequences. Some clones are absent from its copies; in checked studies, under half trace to an unresolved V gene, and the reason for the others is unknown. A total of 100,000 to 150,000 clones appear in this sample, around four fifths of them only once. The ten largest clones add up to 5.5% to 6.5% of the sample. The sequencing sample was made of peripheral blood. Every receptor here comes from a man at least 80 years old with active or convalescent COVID-19.

J is TRBJ1-2 and V is TRBV10-3; 8 nucleotides agree with TRBD1. Germline V gene data show CDR1 as ENHRY and CDR2 as SYGVKD. The V segment lost 6 bases and the J segment 5 bases; nucleotides outside the gene matches: 5. This CDR3 spans 13 amino acids. Here the CDR3 DNA reads TGTGCCATCAGAAGACAGGGGAAGTATGGCTACACCTTC. Translated, it gives CAIRRQGKYGYTF.

The chain recombines TRBV3-1 (or the pseudogene TRBV3-2) with TRBJ2-3, with 9 bases matching TRBD2. The germline gives CDR1 LGHDT, CDR2 YNNKEL (reference sequence). The CDR3 is 17 amino acids. Losses at the gene ends were 1 base for V and 4 bases for J; bases not matched to a gene: 9. The CDR3 region has the DNA TGTGCCAGCAGCCAAGGAGCCGGCGGGGGGGCGGCAGATACGCAGTATTTT. Protein product: CASSQGAGGGAADTQYF.

The chain carries TRBV5-1 and TRBJ2-2, with 9 positions matching TRBD1. Germline-derived CDR1 and CDR2 are SGHRS and YFSETQ. Unmatched junction bases numbered 2, after V lost 2 bases and J lost 3 bases. The CDR3 is 15 residues long. The CDR3 region has the DNA TGCGCCAGCAGCTTACAGGGGGCGGACACCGGGGAGCTGTTTTTT. Translation: CASSLQGADTGELFF.

This chain connects TRBV7-9 to TRBJ1-2; D perhaps matches TRBD1 (6 bases). The germline CDR1 and CDR2 sequences are SEHNR and FQNEAQ (reference sequence). V dropped 1 base and J dropped 8 bases, with 8 bases sitting between them. This CDR3 is built from 12 residues. The CDR3 sequence is CASSLEDRGYTF. The CDR3, as DNA: TGTGCCAGCAGCTTAGAAGACAGGGGCTACACCTTC. Using reference TRBV7-9 and TRBJ1-2 for the parts outside the CDR3, the full variable domain is DTGVSQNPRHKITKRGQNVTFRCDPISEHNRLYWYRQTLGQGPEFLTYFQNEAQLEKSRLLSDRFSAERPKGSFSTLEIQRTEQGDSAMYLCASSLEDRGYTFGSGTRLTVV.

The chain couples TRBV6-5 to TRBJ2-3; 10 bases align to TRBD2. The V gene's germline CDR1 is MNHEY and CDR2 SVGAGI. CDR3 length: 15 residues. Trimming cost V 8 bases and J 2 bases; bases outside gene matches: 7. The CDR3 here is CASVLAGAYTDTQYF. CDR3 DNA: TGTGCCAGCGTGCTAGCGGGGGCGTACACAGATACGCAGTATTTT.

CDR3: CASSLYSEADTQYF. The CDR3 DNA reads TGCGCCAGCAGCTTGTACTCCGAGGCAGATACGCAGTATTTT. The chain carries TRBV5-1 and TRBJ2-3; D call uncertain. Looked up from germline, CDR1 is SGHRS and CDR2 is YFSETQ. CDR3 length equals 14 residues. Trimming pared 1 base from V and 4 bases from J, leaving 10 bases between.

The chain couples TRBV7-2 to TRBJ2-3; TRBD1 agrees at 8 bases. CDR3 length equals 15 residues. Germline CDR1 is SGHTA and CDR2 is FQGNSA. Trimming cost V 2 bases and J 5 bases; bases outside gene matches: 6. CDR3 nucleotide sequence: TGTGCCAGCAGCTTAACAGGGGGACTTGGAGATACGCAGTATTTT. Protein product: CASSLTGGLGDTQYF.